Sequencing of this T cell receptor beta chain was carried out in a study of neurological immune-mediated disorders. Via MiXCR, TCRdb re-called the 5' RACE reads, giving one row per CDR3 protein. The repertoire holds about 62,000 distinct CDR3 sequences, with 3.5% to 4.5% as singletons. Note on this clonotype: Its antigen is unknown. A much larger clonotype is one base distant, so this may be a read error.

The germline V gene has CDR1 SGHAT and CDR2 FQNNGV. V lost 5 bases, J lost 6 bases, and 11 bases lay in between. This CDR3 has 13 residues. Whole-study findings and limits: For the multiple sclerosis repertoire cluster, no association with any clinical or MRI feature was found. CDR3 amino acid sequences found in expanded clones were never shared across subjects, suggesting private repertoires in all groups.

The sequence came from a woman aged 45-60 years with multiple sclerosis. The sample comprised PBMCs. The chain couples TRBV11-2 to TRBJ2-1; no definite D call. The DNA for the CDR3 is TGTGCCAGCAGCCTCGGAATTATCAATGAGCAGTTCTTC. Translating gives CASSLGIINEQFF.